A selection of T cell receptor beta chains follows, all from one sample in a study of shared clonotypes between healthy human individuals. Some clones are missing from TCRdb's copy, which holds only in-frame ones; the method was immunoSEQ multiplex PCR. The data show 630,000 or so clones, nearly 98% seen once. Input material: naive CD8+ T cells sorted from blood. The source of these receptors is a man younger than 40 in good health. CDR3s include the opening cysteine and the closing phenylalanine or tryptophan. D genes are given only for firm matches. Part of the rows lack a size; the others show once, few, many or a class for expanded clones.

>16|TRBD2|NA|TRBV7-2|TRBJ2-1
TGTGCCAGCAGCTTATGGGGTAGCGGGAGTTTTAATGAGCAGTTCTTC
CASSLWGSGSFNEQFF
>14|TRBD1|NA|TRBV6-5|TRBJ2-7
TGTGCCAGCAGTTATTCGACAGGGGACTACGAGCAGTACTTC
CASSYSTGDYEQYF
>12|NA|NA|TRBV9|TRBJ2-1
TGTGCCAGCAGCGGCGGAGGGGATGAGCAGTTCTTC
CASSGGGDEQFF
>13|TRBD2|NA|TRBV6-5|TRBJ2-1
TGTGCCAGCAGCCAACGGGGGGTTAATGAGCAGTTCTTC
CASSQRGVNEQFF
>11|NA|NA|TRBV7-9|TRBJ2-1
TGTGCCCCCGAGGACCACAATGAGCAGTTCTTC
CAPEDHNEQFF
>15|TRBD2|NA|TRBV6-5|TRBJ2-1
TGTGCCAGCAGCCGACTAGCGGGAGCTACGGATGAGCAGTTCTTC
CASSRLAGATDEQFF
>13|NA|once|TRBV5-1|TRBJ2-7
TGCGCCAGCAGCTTAAGGGAATCGAAGGAGCAGTACTTC
CASSLRESKEQYF
>15|TRBD2|NA|TRBV7-9|TRBJ2-7
TGTGCCAGCATGGGGACTAGCGCCAACGTCTACGAGCAGTACTTC
CASMGTSANVYEQYF
>15|TRBD1|NA|TRBV7-9|TRBJ1-5
TGTGCCAGCAGCTCCGGACAGGGTAGCAATCAGCCCCAGCATTTT
CASSSGQGSNQPQHF
>16|TRBD2|NA|TRBV13|TRBJ2-1
TGTGCCAGCAGCAAATACGGGACTAAGGGTATCAATGAGCAGTTCTTC
CASSKYGTKGINEQFF
>18|TRBD2|NA|TRBV7-8|TRBJ2-1
TGTGCCAGCAGCTTATATTGGGTAGCGGGAGTCGAAGGCAATGAGCAGTTCTTC
CASSLYWVAGVEGNEQFF
>15|TRBD2|NA|TRBV7-6|TRBJ2-7
TGTGCCAGCAGCTTTTCCCTAGCGGGATTCGACGAGCAGTACTTC
CASSFSLAGFDEQYF
>14|NA|NA|TRBV5-4|TRBJ2-5
TGTGCCAGCAGCTTGGAACCAGACCAAGAGACCCAGTACTTC
CASSLEPDQETQYF
>15|TRBD1|NA|TRBV9|TRBJ2-5
TGTGCCAGCAGTCTAAACCTCCAGGGGGAAGAGACCCAGTACTTC
CASSLNLQGEETQYF
>21|TRBD2|NA|TRBV7-8|TRBJ2-5
TGTGCCAGCAGCGTGACCATTCCATTACTAGCGGGAGGGTTTGCCCAAGAGACCCAGTACTTC
CASSVTIPLLAGGFAQETQYF